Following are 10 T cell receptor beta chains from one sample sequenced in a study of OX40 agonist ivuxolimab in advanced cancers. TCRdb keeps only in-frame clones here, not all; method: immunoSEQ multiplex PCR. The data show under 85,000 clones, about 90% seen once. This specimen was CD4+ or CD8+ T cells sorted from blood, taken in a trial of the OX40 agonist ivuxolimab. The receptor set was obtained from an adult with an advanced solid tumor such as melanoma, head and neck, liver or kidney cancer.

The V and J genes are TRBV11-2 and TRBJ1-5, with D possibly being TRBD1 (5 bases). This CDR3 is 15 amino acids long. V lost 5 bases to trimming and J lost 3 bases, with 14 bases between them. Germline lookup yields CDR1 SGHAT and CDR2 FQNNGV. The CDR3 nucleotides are TGTGCCAGCAGCGCCGGGGGGAATTTCAATCAGCCCCAGCATTTT. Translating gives CASSAGGNFNQPQHF.

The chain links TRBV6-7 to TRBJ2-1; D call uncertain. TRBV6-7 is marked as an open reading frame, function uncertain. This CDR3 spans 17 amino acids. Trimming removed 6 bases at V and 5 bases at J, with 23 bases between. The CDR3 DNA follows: TGTGCCAGCAGCCACAAAGCCAGCGACACAGAAAACAATGAGCAGTTCTTC. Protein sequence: CASSHKASDTENNEQFF.

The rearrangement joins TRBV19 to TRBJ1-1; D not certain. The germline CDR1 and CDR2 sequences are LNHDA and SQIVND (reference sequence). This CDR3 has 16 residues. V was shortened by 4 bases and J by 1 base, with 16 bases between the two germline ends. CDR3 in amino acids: CASSKVSGRGNTEAFF. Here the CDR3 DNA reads TGTGCCAGTAGTAAGGTATCGGGGAGAGGGAACACTGAAGCTTTCTTT. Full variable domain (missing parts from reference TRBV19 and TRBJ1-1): DGGITQSPKYLFRKEGQNVTLSCEQNLNHDAMYWYRQDPGQGLRLIYYSQIVNDFQKGDIAEGYSVSREKKESFPLTVTSAQKNPTAFYLCASSKVSGRGNTEAFFGQGTRLTVV.

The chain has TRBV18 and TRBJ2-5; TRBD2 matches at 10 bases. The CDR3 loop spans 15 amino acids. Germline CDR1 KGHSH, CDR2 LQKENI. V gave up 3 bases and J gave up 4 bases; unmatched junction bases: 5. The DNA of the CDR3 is TGTGCCAGCTCACCCCCGGGACTAGCGCTAGAGACCCAGTACTTC. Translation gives CASSPPGLALETQYF.

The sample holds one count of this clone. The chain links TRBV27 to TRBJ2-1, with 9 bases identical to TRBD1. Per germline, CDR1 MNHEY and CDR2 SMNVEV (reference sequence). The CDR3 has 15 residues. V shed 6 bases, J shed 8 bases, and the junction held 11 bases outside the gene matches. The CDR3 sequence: CASRPGQGILDEQFF. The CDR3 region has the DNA TGTGCCAGCAGGCCGGGACAGGGAATTCTCGATGAGCAGTTCTTC.

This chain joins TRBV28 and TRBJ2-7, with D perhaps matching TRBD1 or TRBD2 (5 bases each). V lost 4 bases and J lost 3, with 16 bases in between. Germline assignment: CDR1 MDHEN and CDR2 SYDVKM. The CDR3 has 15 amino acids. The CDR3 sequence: CASSSVTEGRYEQYF. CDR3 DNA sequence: TGTGCCAGCAGTTCCGTTACTGAGGGGCGCTACGAGCAGTACTTC.

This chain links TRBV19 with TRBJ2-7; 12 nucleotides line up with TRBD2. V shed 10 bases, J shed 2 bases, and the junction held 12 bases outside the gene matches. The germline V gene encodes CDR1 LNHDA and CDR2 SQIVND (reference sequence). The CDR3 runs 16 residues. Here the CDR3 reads CATTVGLAGGTYEQYF. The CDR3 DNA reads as TGTGCCACCACCGTAGGTCTAGCGGGAGGGACCTACGAGCAGTACTTC.

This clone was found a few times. In nucleotides, the CDR3 is TGTGCCATCCGACTTCCCCATAGCGGGAGCACCGGGGAGCTGTTTTTT. Translating gives CAIRLPHSGSTGELFF. J is TRBJ2-2 and V is TRBV7-7, with 9 bases aligning to TRBD2. This CDR3 is built from 16 residues. Germline lookup yields CDR1 SSHAT and CDR2 FNYEAQ (reference sequence). The trim removed 10 bases at V and 4 bases at J, leaving 13 bases unmatched.

CDR3 region: CASSPGGIYEQYF. The CDR3 nucleotides are TGTGCCAGCAGCCCGGGCGGGATCTACGAGCAGTACTTC. V gene TRBV6-1 combines with J gene TRBJ2-7, with a tentative D call TRBD2 (6 bases). This CDR3 has 13 amino acids. In germline, CDR1 is MNHNS, CDR2 SASEGT. Trimming removed 6 bases at V and 3 bases at J, with 12 bases between.

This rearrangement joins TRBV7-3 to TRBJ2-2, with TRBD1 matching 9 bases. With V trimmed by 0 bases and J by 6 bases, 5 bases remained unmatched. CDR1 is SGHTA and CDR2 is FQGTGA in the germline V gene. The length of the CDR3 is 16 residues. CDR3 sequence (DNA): TGTGCCAGCAGCTTAACAGGACAGGGGATCCCCGGGGAGCTGTTTTTT. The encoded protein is CASSLTGQGIPGELFF.